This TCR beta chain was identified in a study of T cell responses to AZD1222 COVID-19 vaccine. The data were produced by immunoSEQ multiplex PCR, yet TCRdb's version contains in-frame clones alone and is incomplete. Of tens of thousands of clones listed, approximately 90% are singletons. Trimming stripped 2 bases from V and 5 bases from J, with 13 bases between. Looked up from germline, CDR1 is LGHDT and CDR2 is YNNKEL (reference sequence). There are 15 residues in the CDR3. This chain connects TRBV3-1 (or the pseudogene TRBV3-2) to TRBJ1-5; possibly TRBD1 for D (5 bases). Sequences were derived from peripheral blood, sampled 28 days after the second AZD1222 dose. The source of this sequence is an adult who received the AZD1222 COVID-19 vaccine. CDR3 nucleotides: TGTGCCAGCAGCCAAACCGGCAGGGCTCATCAGCCCCAGCATTTT. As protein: CASSQTGRAHQPQHF.